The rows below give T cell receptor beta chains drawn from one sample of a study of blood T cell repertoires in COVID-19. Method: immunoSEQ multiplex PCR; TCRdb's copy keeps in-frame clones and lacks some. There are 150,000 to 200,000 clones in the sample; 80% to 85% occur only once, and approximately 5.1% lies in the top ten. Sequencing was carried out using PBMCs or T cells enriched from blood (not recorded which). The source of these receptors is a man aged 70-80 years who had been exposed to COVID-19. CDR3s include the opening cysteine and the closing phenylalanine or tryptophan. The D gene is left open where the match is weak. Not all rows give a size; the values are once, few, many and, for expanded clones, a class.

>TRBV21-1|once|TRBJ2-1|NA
CASSKAMRLAGGHQSAYNEQFF
TGTGCCAGCAGCAAAGCGATGCGGCTAGCGGGAGGTCACCAATCCGCTTACAATGAGCAGTTCTTC
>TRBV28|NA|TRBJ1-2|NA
CASSSRNYGYTF
TGTGCCAGCAGTTCCCGTAACTATGGCTACACCTTC
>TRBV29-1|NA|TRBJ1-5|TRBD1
CSVVSGGQPQHF
TGCAGCGTTGTCTCAGGGGGTCAGCCCCAGCATTTT
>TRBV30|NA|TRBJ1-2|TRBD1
CAWQDRSRKNYGYTF
TGTGCCTGGCAGGACAGGTCCAGGAAAAACTATGGCTACACCTTC
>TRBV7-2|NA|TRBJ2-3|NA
CASSTSASDTQYF
TGTGCCAGCAGCACAAGTGCCTCAGATACGCAGTATTTT
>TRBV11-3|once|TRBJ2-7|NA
CASSPGLQNYEQYF
TGTGCCAGCAGCCCGGGACTTCAGAACTACGAGCAGTACTTC
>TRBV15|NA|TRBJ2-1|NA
CATSWGREKSNEQFF
TGTGCCACCAGTTGGGGTCGGGAAAAAAGCAATGAGCAGTTCTTC
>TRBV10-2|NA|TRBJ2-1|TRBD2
CASRGGRAPYNEQFF
TGCGCCAGCAGAGGCGGGAGGGCGCCCTACAATGAGCAGTTCTTC
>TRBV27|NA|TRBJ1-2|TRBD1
CASSPRQGAGGYTF
TGTGCCAGCAGCCCCAGACAGGGGGCAGGTGGCTACACCTTC
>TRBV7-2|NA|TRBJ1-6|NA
CASSLQGKPLHF
TGTGCCAGCAGCTTACAGGGGAAACCCCTCCACTTT
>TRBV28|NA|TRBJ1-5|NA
CASSLSQGFNQPQHF
TGTGCCAGCAGTTTGAGTCAGGGTTTCAATCAGCCCCAGCATTTT
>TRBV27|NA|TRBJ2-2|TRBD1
CASRGQPNTGELFF
TGTGCCAGCAGGGGACAGCCGAACACCGGGGAGCTGTTTTTT
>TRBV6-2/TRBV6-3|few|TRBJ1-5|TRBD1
CASNPTGRKSQPQHF
TGTGCCAGCAACCCGACAGGGAGAAAGAGTCAGCCCCAGCATTTT
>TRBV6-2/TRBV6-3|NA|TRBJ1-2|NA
CASSPDGYYGYTF
TGTGCCAGCAGCCCAGACGGGTACTATGGCTACACCTTC
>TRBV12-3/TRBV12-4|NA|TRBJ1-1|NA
CASSVTGFEAFF
TGTGCCAGCAGTGTCACAGGTTTTGAAGCTTTCTTT
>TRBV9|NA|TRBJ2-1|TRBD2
CASSVVSLAGEAFF
TGTGCCAGCAGCGTAGTATCCCTAGCGGGAGAAGCGTTCTTC
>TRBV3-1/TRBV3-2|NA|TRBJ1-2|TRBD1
CASSQEATGVGSGYTF
TGTGCCAGCAGCCAAGAAGCAACAGGGGTGGGCAGTGGCTACACCTTC
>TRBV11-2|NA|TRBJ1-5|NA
CASSLISGQPQHF
TGTGCCAGCAGCTTGATATCGGGGCAGCCCCAGCATTTT
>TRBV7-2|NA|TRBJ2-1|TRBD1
CASRATGSPNEQFF
TGTGCCAGCAGAGCGACAGGGTCCCCCAATGAGCAGTTCTTC
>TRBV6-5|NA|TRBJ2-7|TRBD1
CASSLTGTGARQYF
TGTGCCAGCAGCCTTACCGGGACAGGGGCGAGGCAGTACTTC
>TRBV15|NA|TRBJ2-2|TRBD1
CATSRDRTGRTGELFF
TGTGCCACCAGCAGAGATAGGACAGGGCGGACCGGGGAGCTGTTTTTT
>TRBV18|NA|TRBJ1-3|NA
CASSPGLADTIYF
TGTGCCAGCTCACCAGGGCTCGCTGACACCATATATTTT
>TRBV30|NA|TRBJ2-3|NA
CAWSEGGGADTQYF
TGTGCCTGGAGTGAAGGGGGGGGTGCAGATACGCAGTATTTT
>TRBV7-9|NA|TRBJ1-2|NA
CASSPLRPGDHTF
TGTGCCAGCAGCCCACTCCGTCCAGGGGACCACACCTTC
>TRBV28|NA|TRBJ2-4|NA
CASSFYRERLAKNIQYF
TGTGCCAGCAGTTTTTACAGGGAGAGGTTAGCCAAAAACATTCAGTACTTC
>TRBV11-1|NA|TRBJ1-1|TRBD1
CASSFFGQVEAFF
TGTGCCAGCAGCTTCTTTGGACAGGTAGAAGCTTTCTTT
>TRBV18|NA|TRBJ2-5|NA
CASSPPIRGKTQYF
TGTGCCAGCTCACCACCAATCAGGGGAAAGACCCAGTACTTC
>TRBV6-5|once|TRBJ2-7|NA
CASWASFGEQYF
TGTGCCAGCTGGGCTAGCTTTGGCGAGCAGTACTTC